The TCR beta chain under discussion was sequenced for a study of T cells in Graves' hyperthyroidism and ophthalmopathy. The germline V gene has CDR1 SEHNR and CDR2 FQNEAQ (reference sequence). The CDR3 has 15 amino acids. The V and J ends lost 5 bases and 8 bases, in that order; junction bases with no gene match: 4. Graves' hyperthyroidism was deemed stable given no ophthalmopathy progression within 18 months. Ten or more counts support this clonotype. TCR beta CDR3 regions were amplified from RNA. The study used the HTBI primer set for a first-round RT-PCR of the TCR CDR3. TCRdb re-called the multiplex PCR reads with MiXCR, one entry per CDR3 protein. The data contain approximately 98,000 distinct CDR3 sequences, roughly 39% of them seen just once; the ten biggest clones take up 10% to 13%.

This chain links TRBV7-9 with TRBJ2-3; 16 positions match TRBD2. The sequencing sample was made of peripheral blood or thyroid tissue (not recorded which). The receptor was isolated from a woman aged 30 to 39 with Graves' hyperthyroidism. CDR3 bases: TGTGCCAGCAGCGTCGGGACTAGCGGGAGGGTTACGCAGTATTTT. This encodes CASSVGTSGRVTQYF.